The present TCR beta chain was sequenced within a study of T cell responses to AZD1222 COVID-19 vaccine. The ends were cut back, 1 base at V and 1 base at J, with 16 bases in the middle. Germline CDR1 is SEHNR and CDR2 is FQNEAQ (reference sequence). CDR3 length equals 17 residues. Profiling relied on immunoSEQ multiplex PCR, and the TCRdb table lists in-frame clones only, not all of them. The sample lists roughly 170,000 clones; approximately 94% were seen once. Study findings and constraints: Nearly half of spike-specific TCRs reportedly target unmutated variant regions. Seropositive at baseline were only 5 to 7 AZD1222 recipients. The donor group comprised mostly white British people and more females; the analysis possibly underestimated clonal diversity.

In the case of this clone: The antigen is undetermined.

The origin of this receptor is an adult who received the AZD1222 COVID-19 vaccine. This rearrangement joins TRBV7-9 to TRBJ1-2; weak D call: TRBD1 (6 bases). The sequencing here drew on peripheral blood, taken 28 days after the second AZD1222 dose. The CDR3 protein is CASSLVIGDTRNYGYTF. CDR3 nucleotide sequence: TGTGCCAGCAGCTTAGTTATCGGGGACACGCGTAACTATGGCTACACCTTC.